A single sample gave rise to the 24 T cell receptor beta chains below, sequenced in a study of blood T cell repertoires in COVID-19. TCRdb's copy holds only in-frame clones and misses some; the assay was immunoSEQ multiplex PCR. Found here are about 300,000 clones, around 88% of them singletons; the top ten hold just under 7%. The sequenced sample was peripheral blood. All receptors come from a woman in her thirties who had recovered from COVID-19.

V gene TRBV6-5 combines with J gene TRBJ2-1, with D possibly being TRBD1 (5 bases). Trimming stripped 5 bases from V and 12 bases from J, with 17 bases between. CDR1 is MNHEY, CDR2 SVGAGI, per germline. The CDR3 is 13 amino acids. The CDR3 spells CASSLQDRSGQFF. The CDR3 DNA sequence: TGTGCCAGCAGTCTACAGGACCGGAGTGGGCAGTTCTTC.

This chain joins TRBV7-9 and TRBJ2-3; 10 bases are shared with TRBD2. The CDR3 covers 16 residues. V lost 4 bases and J lost 2; bases outside the gene matches: 6. Germline assignment: CDR1 SEHNR and CDR2 FQNEAQ (reference sequence). The CDR3 spells CASSSNSGGTTDTQYF. CDR3 coding DNA: TGTGCCAGCAGCTCTAATAGCGGGGGGACCACAGATACGCAGTATTTT.

The rearrangement links TRBV4-3 to TRBJ2-1; TRBD2 matches at 12 bases. Germline V CDR1 and CDR2: LGHNA, YSLEER. V was clipped by 1 base and J by 8 bases; unmatched bases: 3. The CDR3 loop spans 15 amino acids. CDR3 nucleotides: TGCGCCAGCAGCCAAGGGACTAGCGGGGATGATGAGCAGTTCTTC. It encodes CASSQGTSGDDEQFF.

About this clone itself: Other DNA sequences in the same sample also yield this CDR3. The CDR3 region has the DNA TGTGCCAGCAGCTTAAGCGGGGGTACAGATACGCAGTATTTT. This encodes CASSLSGGTDTQYF. The J gene is TRBJ2-3, the V gene TRBV7-3; 7 nucleotides align to TRBD2. With V trimmed by 1 base and J by 3 bases, 1 base remained unmatched. The germline V gene encodes CDR1 SGHTA and CDR2 FQGTGA. This CDR3 contains 14 residues.

V usage is TRBV28 and J usage is TRBJ2-5, with 14 bases matching TRBD2. The CDR3 totals 18 residues. Unmatched junction bases numbered 12, after V lost 4 bases and J lost 5 bases. Germline values: CDR1 MDHEN, CDR2 SYDVKM. The CDR3 DNA is TGTGCCAGCAGTTCGTTATGGACTAGCGGGGGGCCGGGGGAGACCCAGTACTTC. Translating gives CASSSLWTSGGPGETQYF.

The count of this clone is one. The chain carries TRBV5-1 and TRBJ1-4; no clear D. The V and J ends lost 0 bases and 8 bases respectively, with 8 bases between them. CDR3 length: 13 residues. CDR1 and CDR2 from the germline V gene are SGHRS and YFSETQ. The chain's CDR3 is CASSLGMGEKLFF. CDR3 nucleotides: TGCGCCAGCAGCTTGGGGATGGGCGAAAAACTGTTTTTT.

The chain links TRBV28 to TRBJ1-3; 10 nucleotides match TRBD1. The CDR3 has 15 amino acids. In germline, CDR1 is MDHEN, CDR2 SYDVKM. V lost 6 bases and J lost 2; bases outside the gene matches: 4. This CDR3 is CASRRTGGPGNTIYF. CDR3 in DNA: TGTGCCAGCAGGAGGACAGGGGGACCTGGAAACACCATATATTTT.

The sample holds a few counts of this clone. The chain employs TRBV10-3 and TRBJ1-1; D call uncertain. V shed 2 bases and J shed 1 base, with 8 bases lying between them. Germline V CDR1 and CDR2: ENHRY, SYGVKD. The CDR3 extends over 14 amino acids. CDR3 residues: CAISEIAENTEAFF. The CDR3 nucleotides read TGTGCCATCAGTGAGATCGCAGAGAACACTGAAGCTTTCTTT.

The rearrangement links TRBV12-2 to TRBJ1-5; TRBD1 is the table's D call and was not checked against the DNA. TRBV12-2 counts as a pseudogene. The CDR3 totals 20 residues. Written as DNA, the CDR3 is TGTGCAAGTCGCCGCCAAAGGGGGGACAGGGGGCTTAGTTTTGGTCAGCCCCAGCATTTT. This gives the protein CASRRQRGDRGLSFGQPQHF.

This chain connects TRBV6-2 or TRBV6-3 to TRBJ2-1; TRBD1 matches 9 bases. V lost 5 bases and J lost 6; bases outside the gene matches: 5. The CDR3 loop spans 14 amino acids. Looked up from germline, CDR1 is MNHEY and CDR2 is SVGEGT. Here the CDR3 DNA reads TGTGCCAGCAGTAGGACAGGGGTGAGCAATGAGCAGTTCTTC. It is translated as CASSRTGVSNEQFF.

The rearrangement links TRBV18 to TRBJ1-6; 8 bases are shared with TRBD1. V trimming: 2 bases; J trimming: 11 bases; junction bases outside the gene matches: 5. This CDR3 spans 14 amino acids. The germline V gene has CDR1 KGHSH and CDR2 LQKENI. As DNA, the CDR3 is TGTGCCAGCTCACCAGGGACAGGCAGACCACCCCTCCACTTT. This sequence encodes CASSPGTGRPPLHF.

The rearrangement links TRBV11-2 to TRBJ1-4; the D gene is possibly TRBD1 (5 bases). V lost 3 bases and J lost 7, with 18 bases in between. The CDR3 runs to 16 residues. Germline V lookup: CDR1 SGHAT, CDR2 FQNNGV. The CDR3 DNA follows: TGTGCCAGCAGCTTTCGATTAGGGCAGGGCGGTGAAAAACTGTTTTTT. Residues: CASSFRLGQGGEKLFF.

This chain connects TRBV5-3 to TRBJ1-2, with TRBD1 identical over 7 bases. TRBV5-3 is an ORF for which the function is uncertain. CDR3 length equals 15 residues. The trim removed 9 bases at V and 7 bases at J, leaving 18 bases unmatched. The CDR3 nucleotides are TGTGCCAAGCCGCGGGATTGTATAGGGGGCTTTGGCTACACCTTC. It is translated as CAKPRDCIGGFGYTF.

The J gene is TRBJ1-1, the V gene TRBV27, with no clear D. Trimming left V 3 bases short and J 4 bases short, with 12 bases between. From germline, CDR1 is MNHEY and CDR2 SMNVEV (reference sequence). This CDR3 is built from 14 residues. This CDR3 is CASSFEERSTEAFF. The CDR3 DNA reads TGTGCCAGCAGTTTCGAAGAGCGGAGCACTGAAGCTTTCTTT.

The CDR3 DNA reads as TGCGCCAGCAGCCAAGTAATGTACTCGGGTCGCTCCTATAATTCACCCCTCCACTTT. Protein: CASSQVMYSGRSYNSPLHF. This rearrangement joins TRBV4-3 to TRBJ1-6; no reliable D call. Germline lookup yields CDR1 LGHNA and CDR2 YSLEER. Trimming took 1 base from V and 0 from J, leaving 16 bases between them. CDR3 length: 19 amino acids.

The genes are TRBV28 and TRBJ1-2, with D maybe TRBD1 (5 bases). Germline loops: CDR1 MDHEN, CDR2 SYDVKM. The CDR3 loop spans 16 amino acids. V lost 5 bases, J lost 4 bases, and 20 bases lay in between. The CDR3 DNA reads as TGTGCCAGCAGTAAGGGACTTCTCAAGGGAGCCTATGGCTACACCTTC. Translation gives CASSKGLLKGAYGYTF.

This chain uses TRBV13 with TRBJ2-6; TRBD2 is a possible D gene (5 bases). The germline gives CDR1 PRHDT, CDR2 FYEKMQ (reference sequence). V lost 4 bases to trimming and J lost 0 bases, with 22 bases between them. This CDR3 region has 20 residues. The CDR3, as DNA: TGTGCCAGCAGCTCAGCTTGGACTGGGGAACACAGCTCTGGGGCCAACGTCCTGACTTTC. Its protein product is CASSSAWTGEHSSGANVLTF.

The V and J genes are TRBV7-9 and TRBJ1-2; TRBD1 matches 9 bases. V lost 4 bases and J lost 8; bases outside the gene matches: 8. This CDR3 has 14 amino acids. Germline CDR1 and CDR2: SEHNR and FQNEAQ (reference sequence). The DNA for the CDR3 is TGTGCCAGCAGCTCTGGGACAGGGAGTAGCGGCTACACCTTC. The encoded protein is CASSSGTGSSGYTF.

The chain has TRBV4-2 and TRBJ1-4, with 7 positions matching TRBD1. The CDR3 has 16 amino acids. The germline V gene has CDR1 LGHNA and CDR2 YNFKEQ. V dropped 4 bases and J dropped 4; count of bases not matched to a gene: 9. The CDR3 region is CASSLAGGDSNEKLFF. The CDR3 nucleotides read TGTGCCAGCAGCCTTGCCGGTGGGGACAGTAATGAAAAACTGTTTTTT.

The chain has TRBV24-1 and TRBJ2-5; 9 bases are a match to TRBD1. The trim removed 4 bases at V and 5 bases at J, leaving 7 bases unmatched. CDR1 KGHDR and CDR2 SFDVKD come from the germline V gene. CDR3 size: 15 residues. CDR3 protein: CATSDRLDRGETQYF. The CDR3 DNA follows: TGTGCCACCAGTGACCGGCTGGACAGGGGCGAGACCCAGTACTTC.

The chain joins TRBV25-1 to TRBJ2-2; maybe TRBD1 (5 bases). V lost 8 bases to trimming and J lost 6 bases, with 16 bases between them. Germline lookup yields CDR1 MGHDK and CDR2 SYGVNS. This CDR3 has 14 residues. CDR3 sequence: CASLRAFHAGELFF. CDR3 DNA: TGTGCCAGCCTCAGGGCCTTCCACGCCGGGGAGCTGTTTTTT.

This chain uses TRBV20-1 with TRBJ1-2, with D uncertain. V gave up 2 bases and J gave up 4 bases, with 5 bases separating them. The CDR3 length is 11 residues. Per the germline V gene, CDR1 is DFQATT and CDR2 is SNEGSKA (reference sequence). The CDR3 is CSARNSYGYTF. CDR3 bases: TGCAGTGCTAGAAACTCCTATGGCTACACCTTC.

This chain uses TRBV7-2 with TRBJ1-3; D gene uncertain. There are 15 residues in the CDR3. Trimming pared 1 base from V and 2 bases from J, leaving 9 bases between. Germline-derived CDR1 and CDR2 are SGHTA and FQGNSA. The CDR3 reads CASSLGPGAGNTIYF. As DNA, the CDR3 is TGTGCCAGCAGCTTAGGACCCGGAGCTGGAAACACCATATATTTT.

In its sample, this clone was seen a few times. V usage is TRBV7-3 and J usage is TRBJ2-3, with 11 bases identical to TRBD2. The junction had 4 bases not matched to a gene; V was cut back by 3 bases and J by 2 bases. This CDR3 spans 16 amino acids. The germline gives CDR1 SGHTA, CDR2 FQGTGA. CDR3 sequence (DNA): TGTGCCAGCAGCTTGGGACTAGCGGAGATCACAGATACGCAGTATTTT. This sequence encodes CASSLGLAEITDTQYF.